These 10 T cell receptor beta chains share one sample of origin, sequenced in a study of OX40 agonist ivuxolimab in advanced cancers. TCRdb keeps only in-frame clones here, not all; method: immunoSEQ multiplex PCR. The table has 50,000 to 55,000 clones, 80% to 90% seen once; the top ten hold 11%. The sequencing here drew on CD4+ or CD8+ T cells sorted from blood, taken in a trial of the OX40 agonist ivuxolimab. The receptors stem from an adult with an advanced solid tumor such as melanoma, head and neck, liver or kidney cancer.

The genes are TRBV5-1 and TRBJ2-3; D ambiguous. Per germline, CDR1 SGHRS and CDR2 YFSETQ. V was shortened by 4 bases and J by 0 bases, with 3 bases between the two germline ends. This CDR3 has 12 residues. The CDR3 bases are TGCGCCAGCAGCCCGAGCACAGATACGCAGTATTTT. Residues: CASSPSTDTQYF. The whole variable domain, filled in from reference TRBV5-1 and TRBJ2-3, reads KAGVTQTPRYLIKTRGQQVTLSCSPISGHRSVSWYQQTPGQGLQFLFEYFSETQRNKGNFPGRFSGRQFSNSRSEMNVSTLELGDSALYLCASSPSTDTQYFGPGTRLTVL.

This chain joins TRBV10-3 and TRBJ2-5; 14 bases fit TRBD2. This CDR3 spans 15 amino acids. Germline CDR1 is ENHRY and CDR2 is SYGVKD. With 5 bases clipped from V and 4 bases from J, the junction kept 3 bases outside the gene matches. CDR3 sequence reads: CAISRGLAGAETQYF. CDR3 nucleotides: TGTGCCATCAGTAGGGGACTAGCGGGAGCAGAGACCCAGTACTTC.

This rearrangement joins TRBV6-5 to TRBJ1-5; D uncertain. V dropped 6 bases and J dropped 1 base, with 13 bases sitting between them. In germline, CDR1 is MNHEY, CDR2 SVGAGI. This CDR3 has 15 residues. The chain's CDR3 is CASRPAGGSNQPQHF. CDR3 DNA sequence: TGTGCCAGCAGGCCCGCCGGAGGGAGCAATCAGCCCCAGCATTTT.

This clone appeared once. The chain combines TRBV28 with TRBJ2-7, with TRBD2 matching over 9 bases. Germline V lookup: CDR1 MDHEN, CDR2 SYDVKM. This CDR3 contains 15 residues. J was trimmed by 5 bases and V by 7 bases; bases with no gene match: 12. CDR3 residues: CASTALGSGRDEQYF. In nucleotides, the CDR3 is TGTGCCAGCACCGCCCTTGGTAGCGGGAGAGACGAGCAGTACTTC.

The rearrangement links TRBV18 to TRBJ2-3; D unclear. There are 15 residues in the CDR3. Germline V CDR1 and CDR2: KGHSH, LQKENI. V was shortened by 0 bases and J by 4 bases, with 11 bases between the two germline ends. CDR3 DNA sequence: TGTGCCAGCTCACCACCGTCAGACCCTTCAGATACGCAGTATTTT. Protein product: CASSPPSDPSDTQYF.

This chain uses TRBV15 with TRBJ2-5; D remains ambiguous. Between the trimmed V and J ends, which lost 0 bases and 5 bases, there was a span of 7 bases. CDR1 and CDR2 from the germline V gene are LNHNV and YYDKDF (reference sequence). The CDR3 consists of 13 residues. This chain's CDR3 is CATSRERLETQYF. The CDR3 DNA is TGTGCCACCAGCAGAGAGCGCCTGGAGACCCAGTACTTC.

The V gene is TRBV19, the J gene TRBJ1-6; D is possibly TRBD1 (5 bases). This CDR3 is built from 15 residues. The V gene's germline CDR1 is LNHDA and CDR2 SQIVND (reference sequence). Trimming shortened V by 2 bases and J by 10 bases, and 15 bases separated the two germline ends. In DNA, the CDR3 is TGTGCCAGTAGTATACAAGGGGTGAATGGGTCACCCCTCCACTTT. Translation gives CASSIQGVNGSPLHF.

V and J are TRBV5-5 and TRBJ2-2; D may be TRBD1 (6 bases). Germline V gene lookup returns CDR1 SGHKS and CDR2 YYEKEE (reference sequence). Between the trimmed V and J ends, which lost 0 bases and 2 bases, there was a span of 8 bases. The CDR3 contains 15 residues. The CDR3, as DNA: TGTGCCAGCAGCTTGGCGGGACAAAACACCGGGGAGCTGTTTTTT. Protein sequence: CASSLAGQNTGELFF. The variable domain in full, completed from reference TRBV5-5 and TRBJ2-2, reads DAGVTQSPTHLIKTRGQQVTLRCSPISGHKSVSWYQQVLGQGPQFIFQYYEKEERGRGNFPDRFSARQFPNYSSELNVNALLLGDSALYLCASSLAGQNTGELFFGEGSRLTVL.

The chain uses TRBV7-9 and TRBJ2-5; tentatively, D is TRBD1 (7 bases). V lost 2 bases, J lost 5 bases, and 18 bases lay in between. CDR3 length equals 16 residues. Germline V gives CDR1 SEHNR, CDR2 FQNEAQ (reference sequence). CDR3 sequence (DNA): TGTGCCAGCAGCTTACCCCCGAGCAGGGGGGATGAGACCCAGTACTTC. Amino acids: CASSLPPSRGDETQYF.

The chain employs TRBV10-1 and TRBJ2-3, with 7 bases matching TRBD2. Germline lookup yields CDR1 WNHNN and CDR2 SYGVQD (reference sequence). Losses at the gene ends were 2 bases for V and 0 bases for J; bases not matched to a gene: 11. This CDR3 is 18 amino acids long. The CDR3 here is CASSEPLAGRSSTDTQYF. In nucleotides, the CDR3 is TGCGCCAGCAGTGAGCCCTTAGCGGGTCGTTCTAGCACAGATACGCAGTATTTT.